One and the same sample provided the 21 T cell receptor beta chains below, sequenced in a study of T cells in Graves' hyperthyroidism and ophthalmopathy. TCR beta CDR3 region amplification was performed from RNA transcripts. An initial round of RT-PCR targeting the TCR CDR3 relied on the HTBI primer set. MiXCR was run by TCRdb on the multiplex PCR reads, yielding one entry per CDR3 protein. The sample lists some 580,000 distinct CDR3 sequences, approximately 15% occurring once. The sequencing input was blood. The receptors stem from a woman aged 40 to 50 with Graves' ophthalmopathy.

In this sample, this clonotype turned up a few times. This chain joins TRBV5-5 and TRBJ2-5; 9 bases align to TRBD1. Trimming removed 3 bases from V and 4 bases from J; junction bases left unmatched: 7. This CDR3 has 15 amino acids. Germline loops: CDR1 SGHKS, CDR2 YYEKEE (reference sequence). The CDR3 sequence: CASSYMGGQGETQYF. The DNA for the CDR3 is TGTGCCAGCAGCTATATGGGGGGACAGGGAGAGACCCAGTACTTC.

This clonotype was observed at least ten times. This chain joins TRBV6-1 and TRBJ2-1; TRBD2 matches at 10 bases. V shed 0 bases, J shed 14 bases, and the junction held 10 bases outside the gene matches. The CDR3 is 15 amino acids. The germline V gene encodes CDR1 MNHNS and CDR2 SASEGT. CDR3 region: CASSEALAGAHAKFF. The CDR3 bases are TGTGCCAGCAGTGAAGCTCTAGCGGGGGCCCACGCTAAGTTCTTC.

With respect to this clonotype: A much larger clonotype is one base distant, so this may be a read error. The chain uses TRBV11-2 and TRBJ2-2; D is tentatively TRBD1 or TRBD2 (5 bases each). CDR3 length equals 15 residues. Germline CDR1 SGHAT, CDR2 FQNNGV. V gave up 10 bases and J gave up 6 bases, with 21 bases separating them. The CDR3 nucleotides are TGTGCCAACACCTCAAGGGGAGCGCCGGCCGGGGAGCTGTTTTTT. The encoded protein is CANTSRGAPAGELFF.

This clonotype was seen many times. The gene calls are TRBV6-4 and TRBJ2-3, with 7 bases lining up with TRBD1. The CDR3 length is 15 residues. In germline, CDR1 is MRHNA, CDR2 SNTAGT. Losses at the gene ends were 2 bases for V and 6 bases for J; bases not matched to a gene: 8. Written as DNA, the CDR3 is TGTGCCAGCAGTGACGGACCAGACAGGGAGGATACGCAGTATTTT. Encoded protein: CASSDGPDREDTQYF.

This clonotype was detected many times. The chain employs TRBV11-2 and TRBJ2-5; no reliable D call. V dropped 0 bases and J dropped 1 base, with 15 bases sitting between them. Germline lookup yields CDR1 SGHAT and CDR2 FQNNGV. This CDR3 comprises 17 residues. This chain's CDR3 is CASSLDATAAAQETQYF. Here the CDR3 DNA reads TGTGCCAGCAGCTTAGATGCCACGGCAGCTGCCCAAGAGACCCAGTACTTC.

This clonotype has a count of ten or more. The chain joins TRBV28 to TRBJ1-1; D is perhaps TRBD1 (6 bases). The germline gives CDR1 MDHEN, CDR2 SYDVKM. Trimming removed 6 bases from V and 4 bases from J, with 9 bases in between. This CDR3 contains 12 residues. Here the CDR3 reads CASSRGGTEAFF. CDR3 nucleotide sequence: TGTGCCAGCAGCAGGGGAGGCACTGAAGCTTTCTTT.

This clonotype was seen ten or more times. The chain has TRBV6-2 or TRBV6-3 and TRBJ1-6; 7 bases line up with TRBD1. Per the germline V gene, CDR1 is MNHEY and CDR2 is SVGEGT. Trimming removed 6 bases from V and 6 bases from J; junction bases left unmatched: 8. This CDR3 has 15 residues. The chain's CDR3 is CASRRRDSRNSPLHF. The DNA of the CDR3 is TGTGCCAGCAGACGCCGGGACAGCCGTAATTCACCCCTCCACTTT.

This clonotype turned up a few times. The chain has TRBV28 and TRBJ2-1, with D unclear. This CDR3 comprises 14 residues. The V gene's germline CDR1 is MDHEN and CDR2 SYDVKM. The germline V and J ends were trimmed by 5 bases and 9 bases, with 17 bases remaining between them. CDR3 sequence: CASSPNLRRREQFF. The DNA for the CDR3 is TGTGCCAGCAGTCCGAACCTCCGACGCCGTGAGCAGTTCTTC.

This clonotype was picked up a small number of times. The J gene is TRBJ1-1, the V gene TRBV5-1; D uncertain. The CDR3 length is 13 residues. The germline V gene has CDR1 SGHRS and CDR2 YFSETQ. The V and J ends lost 0 bases and 6 bases respectively, with 9 bases between them. The CDR3 region is CASSLGGDAEAFF. The CDR3 DNA reads as TGCGCCAGCAGCTTGGGGGGAGACGCTGAAGCTTTCTTT. The variable domain in full, with the rest retrieved from reference TRBV5-1 and TRBJ1-1, is KAGVTQTPRYLIKTRGQQVTLSCSPISGHRSVSWYQQTPGQGLQFLFEYFSETQRNKGNFPGRFSGRQFSNSRSEMNVSTLELGDSALYLCASSLGGDAEAFFGQGTRLTVV.

The table lists this clonotype with many counts. The rearrangement uses TRBV7-9 and TRBJ1-1, with 8 bases identical to TRBD1. The CDR3 covers 16 residues. Unmatched junction bases numbered 6, after V lost 2 bases and J lost 1 base. The germline CDR1 and CDR2 sequences are SEHNR and FQNEAQ (reference sequence). CDR3 nucleotides: TGTGCCAGCAGCTTACCGGGGCAGGGGGCGAACACTGAAGCTTTCTTT. Its protein is CASSLPGQGANTEAFF.

V usage is TRBV5-5 and J usage is TRBJ2-1; 8 positions match TRBD1. The ends lost 1 base at V and 3 bases at J; junction bases unmatched: 3. CDR1 is SGHKS, CDR2 YYEKEE, per germline (reference sequence). CDR3 length: 15 residues. CDR3 sequence (DNA): TGTGCCAGCAGCTTGCAGGACAGGGACTACAATGAGCAGTTCTTC. Translated: CASSLQDRDYNEQFF.

This clonotype was observed many times. V is TRBV3-1 and J is TRBJ2-5; the match to TRBD2 covers 11 bases. The J segment lost 0 bases and the V segment lost 3 bases, leaving 6 bases of the junction unmatched. The CDR3 length is 17 residues. From germline, CDR1 is LGHDT and CDR2 YNNKEL (reference sequence). In DNA, the CDR3 is TGTGCCAGCAGCCAGCACCCGGGACTAGCGGACCAAGAGACCCAGTACTTC. Protein product: CASSQHPGLADQETQYF.

This clonotype was seen at least ten times. This chain uses TRBV28 with TRBJ2-7, with a possible D match to TRBD2 (7 bases). Germline CDR1 and CDR2: MDHEN and SYDVKM. V was trimmed by 4 bases and J by 3 bases, leaving 16 bases between them. The CDR3 runs 15 residues. The CDR3 loop is CASSSRGRGGYEQYF. CDR3 coding DNA: TGTGCCAGCAGTTCGCGGGGGCGAGGCGGCTACGAGCAGTACTTC.

This clonotype was seen more than once but under ten times. The chain is built from TRBV5-5 and TRBJ2-1; D is uncertain. The CDR3 loop spans 16 amino acids. V was shortened by 3 bases and J by 7 bases, with 20 bases between the two germline ends. Germline CDR1 reads SGHKS; CDR2 reads YYEKEE (reference sequence). CDR3 amino acids: CASSSALLRLVNEQFF. The CDR3 DNA sequence: TGTGCCAGCAGCTCCGCACTCCTAAGGCTTGTAAATGAGCAGTTCTTC.

This clonotype was counted many times. The chain employs TRBV2 and TRBJ1-1; 7 nucleotides agree with TRBD1. Trimming removed 9 bases from V and 6 bases from J; junction bases left unmatched: 10. The CDR3 totals 13 residues. Germline values: CDR1 SNHLY, CDR2 FYNNEI. As DNA, the CDR3 is TGTGCCAGGAGTAGTGCAGGGGGAGCTGAAGCTTTCTTT. The encoded protein is CARSSAGGAEAFF. Together with reference TRBV2 and TRBJ1-1, the CDR3 gives the full variable domain: EPEVTQTPSHQVTQMGQEVILRCVPISNHLYFYWYRQILGQKVEFLVSFYNNEISEKSEIFDDQFSVERPDGSNFTLKIRSTKLEDSAMYFCARSSAGGAEAFFGQGTRLTVV.

This chain links TRBV20-1 with TRBJ2-1; perhaps TRBD2 as D (6 bases). V was cut by 3 bases and J by 4 bases, with 13 bases left in between. This CDR3 has 14 amino acids. Germline CDR1 DFQATT, CDR2 SNEGSKA (reference sequence). CDR3 nucleotides: TGCAGTGCTAGGGGATCGCTAGCGTACAATGAGCAGTTCTTC. Translating it yields CSARGSLAYNEQFF.

This clonotype has at least ten counts. The J gene is TRBJ2-7, the V gene TRBV5-1, with 9 bases aligning to TRBD2. The CDR3 length is 15 residues. Trimming took 4 bases from V and 6 from J; bases not matched to a gene: 11. Per the germline V gene, CDR1 is SGHRS and CDR2 is YFSETQ. CDR3 protein: CASSTDLAGPSEQYF. The CDR3 region has the DNA TGCGCCAGCAGCACAGACCTAGCGGGACCGTCCGAGCAGTACTTC. Based on the CDR3 plus reference TRBV5-1 and TRBJ2-7, the full variable domain is KAGVTQTPRYLIKTRGQQVTLSCSPISGHRSVSWYQQTPGQGLQFLFEYFSETQRNKGNFPGRFSGRQFSNSRSEMNVSTLELGDSALYLCASSTDLAGPSEQYFGPGTRLTVT.

The chain is built from TRBV6-1 and TRBJ1-2, with TRBD1 matching 10 bases. The CDR3 contains 15 residues. Germline values: CDR1 MNHNS, CDR2 SASEGT. With 2 bases clipped from V and 2 bases from J, the junction kept 2 bases outside the gene matches. CDR3 residues: CASSEPGQGNYGYTF. CDR3 nucleotides: TGTGCCAGCAGTGAACCGGGACAGGGGAACTATGGCTACACCTTC.

This clonotype was seen repeatedly, ten times or more. This sequence joins TRBV4-1 and TRBJ2-1; the D gene is possibly TRBD2 (6 bases). V was clipped by 0 bases and J by 6 bases, with 18 bases between them. The CDR3 extends over 17 amino acids. Per the germline V gene, CDR1 is MGHRA and CDR2 is YSYEKL. CDR3 sequence (DNA): TGCGCCAGCAGCCAAGATCGCGAGACTAGTCATCGCAATGAGCAGTTCTTC. It specifies CASSQDRETSHRNEQFF.

This clonotype showed up just once. Just one base apart from a much larger clone, this may be a read error. Given the absence of the conserved phenylalanine or tryptophan at the CDR3 end, a read error is likely. The rearrangement joins TRBV12-3 or TRBV12-4 to TRBJ1-6; weak D call: TRBD1 (5 bases). Trimming stripped 6 bases from V and 5 bases from J, with 14 bases between. The CDR3 sequence is 15 residues long. CDR3 DNA: TGTGCCAGCAGCACCCGGGACGGAGATAATTCACCCCTCCACTCT. Translation: CASSTRDGDNSPLHS.

Worth noting for this clonotype: This is likely an artifact of a read error, given a far larger clone one base away. The genes are TRBV7-2 and TRBJ2-5, with D hard to call. The CDR3 loop spans 11 amino acids. CDR1 and CDR2 from the germline V gene are SGHTA and FQGNSA. With 5 bases removed from V and 3 bases from J, the gap between germline ends came to 4 bases. The CDR3 DNA follows: TGTGCCAGCAGCCAAAAAGAGACCCAGTACTTC. Translated, it gives CASSQKETQYF.